Detailed here is one T cell receptor beta chain. It has no known antigen specificity. The read halts 3 residues ahead of the CDR3 end, with the missing end drawn from the germline J gene. This specimen comes from a study of T cells in women clearing cervical HPV infection (dated by TCRdb to between 2018 and 2020). Context from the whole study: The cases were 25 to 30 women with histologically confirmed HPV16-related CIN3 or worse, and 2 of those women had invasive cancers. The controls were about two dozen women whose single incident HPV16 infection cleared within 12 months with no development of precancer or cancer. Blood from cases was collected at the visit at which the lesion was first identified, whereas blood from controls was collected once infection was no longer detected. Among cases, blood sampling came a median of approximately 150 days after lesion detection, with an interquartile range of about 80 to 220 days. Since HLA typing was available for only a few women, HLA type could not be ruled out as a confounder. Nested within Costa Rica's Guanacaste HPV Natural History Study, an exploratory proof-of-principle case-control study compared TCR repertoires across cervical HPV16 outcomes. Cases were matched to controls by age within five years and by the year the sample was collected. Median age was 34 years in cases versus roughly 37 in controls, and baseline characteristics did not differ significantly. The parent cohort enrolled around 10,000 women aged 18 or older in Guanacaste, Costa Rica, during about 1992 to 1994 and followed them for about 7 years. As quality controls, five blinded duplicates were added to each group, bringing the total to roughly 60 samples made up of around 50 participants and 10 or so replicates.

Every participant had a single incident cervical HPV16 infection, and prevalent HPV16 infections were excluded. Cervical HPV DNA was detected with MY09/MY11 PCR, and genotyping was done with dot-blot hybridization. Around 15 mL of heparinized blood were centrifuged, and the buffy coat was split into aliquots, frozen at -30 degrees C, and then kept at -80 degrees C. Genomic DNA was extracted from buffy coat specimens using QIAGEN kits. TCR beta CDR3 regions were amplified by multiplex PCR from an average of roughly 1,300 ng genomic DNA per sample using the immunoSEQ assay. To correct primer bias, the assay used a complete synthetic TCR repertoire to set an amplification baseline. Amplicons were sequenced on the Illumina platform. Regarding the original processing steps: Sequences were error-corrected by clustering with frequency ratios and a modified nearest-neighbor algorithm and were then analyzed in the immunoSEQ Analyzer with IMGT gene definitions. At each rarefaction depth, TCR richness and evenness were averaged over 20 rarefaction repeats, and samples with fewer sequences than the depth were excluded. Wilcoxon rank sum tests with FDR correction were used to compare relative abundances of V, D and J genes between the groups. An intraclass correlation of around 96% for TCR richness and an average of about 77% across 65 or so gene segments were obtained from the blinded duplicates. Held by TCRdb, this immuneACCESS table contains in-frame sequences only and omits some clones. Under half of the omission traces to an unresolved V gene where checked; the cause of the rest is unknown. V, J and clone size are those of that table, while D and trimming were read from the DNA. The sample table gives more than 45,000 clones. The ten largest make up 1.5% to 2% of the sample.

V and J are truncated by 3 bases and 3 bases respectively, leaving an intervening sequence of 12 bases. Including the terminal cysteine and phenylalanine, the CDR3 comprises 14 residues. Only the CDR3 bases that were read are kept: 33 of them, in frame from base 1. Summary of the overall study and its limitations: CIN3+ cases had significantly higher TCR repertoire richness than controls across sequencing depths, but evenness did not differ between the groups. Lower TRBV6-7 relative abundance was observed in cases than in controls (approximately 0.1% versus 0.16%; Bonferroni P = 0.0008). The cross-sectional design could not show whether the associations came before the infection or were a result of it, and neither effector/memory subsets nor HPV-specific T cells were isolated. Cases were distinguished from controls with an estimated AUC of about 0.8 by random forest classifiers combining richness and V gene abundances. Because the number of T cells in each sample was unknown, differences in richness could reflect differing T-cell content rather than repertoire biology.

The source material was blood buffy coat. This TCR derives from a woman aged 18 to 69 with a cervical HPV16 infection that either progressed to CIN3+ or cleared (not recorded which). The V and J genes are TRBV12-3 or TRBV12-4 and TRBJ2-7; no confident D gene assignment can be made. CDR3 loop: CASSFSHILYEQYF. The part of the CDR3 DNA that was read is TGTGCCAGCAGTTTCAGTCACATTCTCTACGAG.